A single T cell receptor beta chain is shown here with its context. This specimen comes from a study of blood T cell repertoires in COVID-19. Across the study: Donors in the United States, Italy and Spain gave samples during acute or convalescent COVID-19. T cells, B-cell-depleted T cells, or PBMCs provided the cDNA or gDNA that served as material.

The germline V gene has CDR1 SQVTM and CDR2 ANQGSEA. Trimming removed 4 bases from V and 0 bases from J, with 9 bases in between. The CDR3 consists of 13 residues. Under the authors' procedure: Using reference gene primer amplification, nucleated cell counts were estimated. Profiled with immunoSEQ multiplex PCR; TCRdb holds only in-frame clones, not every one. That table supplies the V and J calls and clone size; D and trimming were determined from the DNA. The data show some 140,000 clones, roughly 76% seen once. Source material: peripheral blood. The source is a man at least 80 years old with acute or convalescent COVID-19. The chain is built from TRBV29-1 and TRBJ1-1; maybe TRBD1 (5 bases). CDR3 DNA sequence: TGCAGCGTTGGGGGGGACCTGAACACTGAAGCTTTCTTT. As protein: CSVGGDLNTEAFF.